This T cell receptor (beta chain) was sequenced in a study of blood T cell repertoires in COVID-19. In the study overall: Both acute and convalescent COVID-19 samples were obtained from the United States, Italy and Spain. Nucleic acid was either cDNA or gDNA, and it came from T cells, B-cell-depleted T cells, or PBMCs.

This CDR3 region has 12 residues. V lost 2 bases to trimming and J lost 10 bases, with 9 bases between them. CDR1 SNHLY and CDR2 FYNNEI come from the germline V gene. Recovery among Cohort 3 donors was established by two negative PCRs, clearance, or symptom resolution. In the study's own analysis: Counts of nucleated cells, estimated from reference gene primer amplification, were obtained. Profiled with immunoSEQ multiplex PCR; TCRdb holds only in-frame clones, not every one. The D gene and trimming were derived from the DNA, and the V and J assignments and clone size from that table. Here the sample spans 400,000 to 450,000 clones, roughly nine tenths being singletons.

Sample: PBMCs or T cells enriched from blood (not recorded which). The clonotype was recovered from a man aged 25-45 years who had recovered from COVID-19. The rearrangement uses TRBV2 and TRBJ2-1; D unclear. The CDR3 DNA is TGTGCCAGCAGTGAACTGGGCTGGGAGCAGTTCTTC. Translated, it gives CASSELGWEQFF.